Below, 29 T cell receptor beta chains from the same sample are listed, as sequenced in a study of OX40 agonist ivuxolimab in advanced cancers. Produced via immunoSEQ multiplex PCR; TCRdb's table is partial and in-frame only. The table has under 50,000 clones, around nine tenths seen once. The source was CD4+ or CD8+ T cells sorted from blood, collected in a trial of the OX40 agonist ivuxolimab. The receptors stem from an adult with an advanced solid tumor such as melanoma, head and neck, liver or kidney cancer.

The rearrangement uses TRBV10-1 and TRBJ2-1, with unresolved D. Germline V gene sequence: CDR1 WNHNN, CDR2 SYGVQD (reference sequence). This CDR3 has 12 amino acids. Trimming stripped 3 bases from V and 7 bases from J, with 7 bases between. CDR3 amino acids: CASSDPSNEQFF. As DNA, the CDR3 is TGCGCCAGCAGTGACCCCTCTAATGAGCAGTTCTTC.

The CDR3 loop is CASSLGAGENTGELFF. CDR3 DNA sequence: TGTGCCAGCAGCTTGGGAGCGGGGGAGAACACCGGGGAGCTGTTTTTT. The rearrangement uses TRBV5-5 and TRBJ2-2; 8 bases match TRBD2. V was clipped by 0 bases and J by 1 base; unmatched bases: 2. Germline values: CDR1 SGHKS, CDR2 YYEKEE (reference sequence). The CDR3 has 16 residues.

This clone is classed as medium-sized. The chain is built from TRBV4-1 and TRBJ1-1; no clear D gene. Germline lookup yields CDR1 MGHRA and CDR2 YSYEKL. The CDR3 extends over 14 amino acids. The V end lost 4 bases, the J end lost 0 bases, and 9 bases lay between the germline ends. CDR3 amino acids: CASSLESMNTEAFF. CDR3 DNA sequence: TGCGCCAGCAGCCTAGAGAGTATGAACACTGAAGCTTTCTTT.

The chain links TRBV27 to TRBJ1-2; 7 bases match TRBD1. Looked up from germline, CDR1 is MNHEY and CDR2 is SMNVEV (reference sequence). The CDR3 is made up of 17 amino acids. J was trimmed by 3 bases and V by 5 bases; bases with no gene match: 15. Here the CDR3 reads CASSVDWDRGRDYGYTF. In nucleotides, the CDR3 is TGTGCCAGCAGTGTAGACTGGGATAGGGGGCGCGACTATGGCTACACCTTC.

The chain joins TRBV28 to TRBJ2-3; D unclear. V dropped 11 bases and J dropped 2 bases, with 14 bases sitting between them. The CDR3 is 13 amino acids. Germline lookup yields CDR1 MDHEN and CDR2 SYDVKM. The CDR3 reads CALATGTTDTQYF. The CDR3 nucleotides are TGTGCCCTTGCCACCGGCACCACAGATACGCAGTATTTT.

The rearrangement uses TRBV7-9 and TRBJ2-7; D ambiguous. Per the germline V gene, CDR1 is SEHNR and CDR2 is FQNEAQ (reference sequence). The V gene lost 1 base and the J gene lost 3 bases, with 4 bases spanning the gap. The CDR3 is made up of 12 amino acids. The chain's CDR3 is CASSLVFYEQYF. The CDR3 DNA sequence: TGTGCCAGCAGCTTAGTGTTCTACGAGCAGTACTTC.

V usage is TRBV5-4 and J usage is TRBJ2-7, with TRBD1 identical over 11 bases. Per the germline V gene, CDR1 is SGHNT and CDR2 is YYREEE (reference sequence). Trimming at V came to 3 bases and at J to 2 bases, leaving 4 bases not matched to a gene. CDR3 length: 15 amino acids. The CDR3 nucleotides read TGTGCCAGCAGCTGGGGACAGGGGGGGACCTACGAGCAGTACTTC. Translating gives CASSWGQGGTYEQYF. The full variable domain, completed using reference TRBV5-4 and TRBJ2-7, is ETGVTQSPTHLIKTRGQQVTLRCSSQSGHNTVSWYQQALGQGPQFIFQYYREEENGRGNFPPRFSGLQFPNYSSELNVNALELDDSALYLCASSWGQGGTYEQYFGPGTRLTVT.

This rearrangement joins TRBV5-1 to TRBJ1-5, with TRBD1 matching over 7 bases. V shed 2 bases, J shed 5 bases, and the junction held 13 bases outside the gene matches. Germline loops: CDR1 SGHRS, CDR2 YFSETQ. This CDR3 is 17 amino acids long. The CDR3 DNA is TGCGCCAGCAGCTTAACTCCAACAACAGGGGAGGATCAGCCCCAGCATTTT. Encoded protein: CASSLTPTTGEDQPQHF.

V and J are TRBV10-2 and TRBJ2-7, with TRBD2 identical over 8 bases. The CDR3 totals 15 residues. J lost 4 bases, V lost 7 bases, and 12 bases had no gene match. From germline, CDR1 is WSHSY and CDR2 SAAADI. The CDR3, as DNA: TGCGCCAGCACCTCAGGGTGGAGCGGGAGTTACGAGCAGTACTTC. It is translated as CASTSGWSGSYEQYF.

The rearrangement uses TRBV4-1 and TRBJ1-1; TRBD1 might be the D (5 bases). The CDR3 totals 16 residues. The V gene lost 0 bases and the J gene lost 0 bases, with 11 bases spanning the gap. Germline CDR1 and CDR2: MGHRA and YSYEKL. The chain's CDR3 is CASSQDYGTVNTEAFF. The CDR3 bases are TGCGCCAGCAGCCAAGATTATGGGACGGTGAACACTGAAGCTTTCTTT.

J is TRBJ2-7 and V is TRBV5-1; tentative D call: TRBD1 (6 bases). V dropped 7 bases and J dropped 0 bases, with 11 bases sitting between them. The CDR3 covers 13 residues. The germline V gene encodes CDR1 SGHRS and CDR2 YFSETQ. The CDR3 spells CASGRDNSYEQYF. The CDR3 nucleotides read TGCGCCAGCGGCCGGGACAACTCCTACGAGCAGTACTTC.

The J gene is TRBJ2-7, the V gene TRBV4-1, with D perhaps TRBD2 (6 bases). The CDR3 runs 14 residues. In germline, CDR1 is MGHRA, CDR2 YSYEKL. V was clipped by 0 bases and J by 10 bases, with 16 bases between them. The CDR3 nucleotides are TGCGCCAGCAGCCAAGACGCGGACTACCAGGTACAGTACTTC. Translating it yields CASSQDADYQVQYF.

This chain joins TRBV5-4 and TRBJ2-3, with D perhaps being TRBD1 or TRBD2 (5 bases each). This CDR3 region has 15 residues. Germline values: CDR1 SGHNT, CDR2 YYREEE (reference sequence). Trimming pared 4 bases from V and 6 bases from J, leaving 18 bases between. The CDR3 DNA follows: TGTGCCAGCAGCCCCCAGTCGGGGCGCGCGGATACGCAGTATTTT. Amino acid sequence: CASSPQSGRADTQYF. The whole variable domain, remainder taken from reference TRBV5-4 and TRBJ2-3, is ETGVTQSPTHLIKTRGQQVTLRCSSQSGHNTVSWYQQALGQGPQFIFQYYREEENGRGNFPPRFSGLQFPNYSSELNVNALELDDSALYLCASSPQSGRADTQYFGPGTRLTVL.

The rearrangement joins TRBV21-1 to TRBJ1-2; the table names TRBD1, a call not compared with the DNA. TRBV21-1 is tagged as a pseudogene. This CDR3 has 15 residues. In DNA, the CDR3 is TGTGCCAGCAGCCTCCCCCCCACAGCCCCCTATGGCTACACCTTC. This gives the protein CASSLPPTAPYGYTF.

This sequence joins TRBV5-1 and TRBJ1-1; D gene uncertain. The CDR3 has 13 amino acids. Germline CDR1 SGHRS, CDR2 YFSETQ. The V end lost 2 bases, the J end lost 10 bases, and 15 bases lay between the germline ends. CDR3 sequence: CASSFGNGERAFF. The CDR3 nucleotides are TGCGCCAGCAGCTTTGGAAATGGGGAACGAGCTTTCTTT.

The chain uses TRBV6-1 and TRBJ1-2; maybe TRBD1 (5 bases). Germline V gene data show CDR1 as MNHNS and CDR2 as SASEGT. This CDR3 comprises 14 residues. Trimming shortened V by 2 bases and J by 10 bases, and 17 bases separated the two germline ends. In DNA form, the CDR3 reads TGTGCCAGCAGTGAAAATAGAGGGGTCCAGGACTACACCTTC. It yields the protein CASSENRGVQDYTF.

The CDR3 protein is CASTQGPGLNNYGYTF. The CDR3 region has the DNA TGTGCCAGCACCCAAGGGCCAGGACTAAATAACTATGGCTACACCTTC. This chain connects TRBV28 to TRBJ1-2; D not resolved. With 7 bases removed from V and 1 base from J, the gap between germline ends came to 19 bases. This CDR3 has 16 amino acids. The germline V gene encodes CDR1 MDHEN and CDR2 SYDVKM.

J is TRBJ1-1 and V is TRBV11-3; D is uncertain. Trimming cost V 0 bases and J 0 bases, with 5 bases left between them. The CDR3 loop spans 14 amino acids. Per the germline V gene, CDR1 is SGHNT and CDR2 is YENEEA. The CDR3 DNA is TGTGCCAGCAGCTTAGATTCCATGAACACTGAAGCTTTCTTT. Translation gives CASSLDSMNTEAFF.

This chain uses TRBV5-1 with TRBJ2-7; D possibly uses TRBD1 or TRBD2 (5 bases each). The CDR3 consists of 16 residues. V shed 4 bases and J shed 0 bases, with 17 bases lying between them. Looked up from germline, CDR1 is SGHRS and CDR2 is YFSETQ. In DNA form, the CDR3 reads TGCGCCAGCAGCCCCGGGACCAAACTGGGCTCCTACGAGCAGTACTTC. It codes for CASSPGTKLGSYEQYF. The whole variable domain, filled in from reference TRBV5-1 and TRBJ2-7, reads KAGVTQTPRYLIKTRGQQVTLSCSPISGHRSVSWYQQTPGQGLQFLFEYFSETQRNKGNFPGRFSGRQFSNSRSEMNVSTLELGDSALYLCASSPGTKLGSYEQYFGPGTRLTVT.

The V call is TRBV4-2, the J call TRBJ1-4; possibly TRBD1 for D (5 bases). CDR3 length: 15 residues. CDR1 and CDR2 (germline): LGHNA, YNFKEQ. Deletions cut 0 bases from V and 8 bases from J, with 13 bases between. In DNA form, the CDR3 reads TGTGCCAGCAGCCAAGATTTACAGGCCAAGGAAAAACTGTTTTTT. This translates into CASSQDLQAKEKLFF.

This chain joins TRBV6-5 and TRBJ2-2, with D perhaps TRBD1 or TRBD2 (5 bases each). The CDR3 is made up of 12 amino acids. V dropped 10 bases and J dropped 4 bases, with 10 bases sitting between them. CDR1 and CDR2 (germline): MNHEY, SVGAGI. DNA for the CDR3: TGTGCCACAGAGGGGAGCACCGGGGAGCTGTTTTTT. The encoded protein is CATEGSTGELFF.

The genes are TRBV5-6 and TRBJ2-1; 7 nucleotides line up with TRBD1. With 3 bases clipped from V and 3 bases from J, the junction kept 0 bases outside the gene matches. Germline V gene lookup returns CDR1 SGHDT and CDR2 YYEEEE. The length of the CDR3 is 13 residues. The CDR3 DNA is TGTGCCAGCAGCTGGGACAGCTACAATGAGCAGTTCTTC. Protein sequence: CASSWDSYNEQFF.

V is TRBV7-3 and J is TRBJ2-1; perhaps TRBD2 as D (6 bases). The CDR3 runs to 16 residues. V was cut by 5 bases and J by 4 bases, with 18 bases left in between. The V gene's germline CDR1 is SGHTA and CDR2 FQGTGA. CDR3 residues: CASSPTSSGLYNEQFF. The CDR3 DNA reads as TGTGCCAGCAGCCCGACCTCGAGCGGACTATACAATGAGCAGTTCTTC.

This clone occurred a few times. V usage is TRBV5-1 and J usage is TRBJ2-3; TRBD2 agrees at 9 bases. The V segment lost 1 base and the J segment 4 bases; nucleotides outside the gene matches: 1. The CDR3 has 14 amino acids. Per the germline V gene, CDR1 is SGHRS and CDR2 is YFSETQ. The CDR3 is CASSLTSGPDTQYF. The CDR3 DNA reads TGCGCCAGCAGCTTGACTAGCGGGCCAGATACGCAGTATTTT.

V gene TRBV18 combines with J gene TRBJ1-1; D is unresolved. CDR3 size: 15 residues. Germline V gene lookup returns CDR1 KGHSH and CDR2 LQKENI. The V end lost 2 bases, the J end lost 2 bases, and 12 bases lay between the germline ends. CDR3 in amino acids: CASSPNRQENTEAFF. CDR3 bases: TGTGCCAGCTCACCAAATCGCCAGGAAAACACTGAAGCTTTCTTT.

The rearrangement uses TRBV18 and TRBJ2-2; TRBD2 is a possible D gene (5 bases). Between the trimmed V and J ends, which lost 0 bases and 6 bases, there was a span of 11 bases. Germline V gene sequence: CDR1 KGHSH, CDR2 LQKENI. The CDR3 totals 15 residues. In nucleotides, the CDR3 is TGTGCCAGCTCACCACCCCGAGGGAGCGCCGGGGAGCTGTTTTTT. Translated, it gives CASSPPRGSAGELFF.

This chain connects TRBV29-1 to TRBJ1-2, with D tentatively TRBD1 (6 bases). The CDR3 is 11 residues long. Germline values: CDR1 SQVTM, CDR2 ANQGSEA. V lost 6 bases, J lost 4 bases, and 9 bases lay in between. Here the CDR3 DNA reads TGCAGCGTAACAGGGACCTATGGCTACACCTTC. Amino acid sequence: CSVTGTYGYTF.

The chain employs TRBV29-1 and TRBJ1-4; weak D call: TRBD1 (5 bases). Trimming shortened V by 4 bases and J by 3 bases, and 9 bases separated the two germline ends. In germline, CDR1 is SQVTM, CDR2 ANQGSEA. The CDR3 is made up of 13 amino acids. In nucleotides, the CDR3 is TGCAGCGTTGGCGCCAGGGCTAATGAAAAACTGTTTTTT. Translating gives CSVGARANEKLFF.

CDR3 coding DNA: TGTGCCAGCAGCTTGGGCCCCGCAAGTGAGCAGTTCTTC. This encodes CASSLGPASEQFF. The chain joins TRBV5-4 to TRBJ2-1, with D unclear. The CDR3 is 13 amino acids. Trimming took off 0 bases at V and 9 bases at J, with 10 bases between the two ends. The germline V gene has CDR1 SGHNT and CDR2 YYREEE (reference sequence).